This T cell receptor beta chain came from a study of T cells in Graves' hyperthyroidism and ophthalmopathy. This clonotype was found many times. Amplified TCR beta CDR3 regions came from RNA transcripts. In the first-round RT-PCR of the TCR CDR3, the HTBI primer set was used. TCRdb fed the multiplex PCR reads into MiXCR, producing one record per CDR3 protein. Of over 90,000 distinct CDR3 sequences in the sample, over 45% are singletons; the top ten hold approximately 24%. Trimming removed 5 bases at V and 3 bases at J, with 29 bases between. This CDR3 spans 19 amino acids. Looked up from germline, CDR1 is PRHDT and CDR2 is FYEKMQ (reference sequence).

This receptor was taken from a man in his forties with Graves' hyperthyroidism. The V and J genes are TRBV13 and TRBJ2-7, with a tentative D call TRBD2 (9 bases). Material: blood. The CDR3 sequence is CASSLRDRSAGGRRYEQYF. CDR3 DNA sequence: TGTGCCAGCAGCCTCAGGGACAGGTCAGCGGGAGGACGGCGCTACGAGCAGTACTTC.